These 30 T cell receptor beta chains share one sample of origin, sequenced in a study of T cell clonality in common variable immunodeficiency. Profiling relied on immunoSEQ multiplex PCR, and the TCRdb table lists in-frame clones only, not all of them. Listed for the sample are about 34,000 clones, none seen a single time. The sequenced sample consisted of peripheral blood mononuclear cells. Receptor source: a person aged 18 to 75 in good health.

This clone appeared many times. The part of the CDR3 DNA that was read is TGTGCCAGCAGCTTGGCCTTGACAGGGATCCATGGC. Translation gives CASSLALTGIHG. The CDR3 in its entirety is CASSLALTGIHGYTF. The chain combines TRBV5-6 with TRBJ1-2; 7 nucleotides match TRBD1. The read is 3 residues too short to cover the CDR3 end, so that end is filled in from the germline J gene. Germline CDR1 reads SGHDT; CDR2 reads YYEEEE. The CDR3 loop spans 15 amino acids. J was trimmed by 6 bases and V by 0 bases; bases with no gene match: 8.

This clone has ten or more counts. The read ends 3 residues before the CDR3 terminus; that terminus is restored from the germline J gene. The chain is built from TRBV14 and TRBJ1-4; D gene uncertain. Germline CDR1 reads SGHDN; CDR2 reads FVKESK. The CDR3 has 17 residues. V was trimmed by 0 bases and J by 7 bases, leaving 18 bases between them. CDR3 in amino acids: CASSQDRAGPSGEKLFF. The sequenced CDR3 bases are TGTGCCAGCAGCCAAGATCGAGCAGGCCCGAGTGGTGAAAAA.

This clone was recorded at least ten times. The read falls 3 residues short of the CDR3 end, and the missing part is taken from the germline J gene. This rearrangement joins TRBV2 to TRBJ2-4; D remains ambiguous. CDR3 length: 14 residues. The germline gives CDR1 SNHLY, CDR2 FYNNEI. Trimming took off 6 bases at V and 6 bases at J, with 15 bases between the two ends. CDR3 sequence reads: CASSQGSSRNIQYF. The sequenced CDR3 bases are TGTGCCAGCAGCCAAGGGTCCAGCCGAAACATT.

This clone was found many times. The CDR3 end is not reached by the read, which stops 3 residues before it; the germline J gene fills it in. The chain employs TRBV5-1 and TRBJ2-1; TRBD2 matches 8 bases. Germline V CDR1 and CDR2: SGHRS, YFSETQ. V lost 0 bases, J lost 2 bases, and 7 bases stayed unmatched. The CDR3 is 17 amino acids. The CDR3 bases that were read are TGCGCCAGCAGCTTGGTGGCTAGCGGGTCTACCTACAATGAG. Its translation: CASSLVASGSTYNE. In full, the CDR3 is CASSLVASGSTYNEQFF.

This clone was seen repeatedly, ten times or more. The read ends 3 residues before the CDR3 terminus; that terminus is restored from the germline J gene. The J gene is TRBJ2-1, the V gene TRBV7-6; 7 bases match TRBD2. CDR3 size: 15 residues. Germline lookup yields CDR1 SGHVS and CDR2 FNYEAQ. V lost 1 base and J lost 2; bases outside the gene matches: 2. The part of the CDR3 DNA that was read is TGTGCCAGCAGCTTAGGTCTAGCGGCCTACAATGAG. Translating gives CASSLGLAAYNE. The entire CDR3 sequence reads CASSLGLAAYNEQFF.

This clone was detected many times. The CDR3 region is CSVAGEFYYGYTF. Incomplete CDR3 DNA: TGCAGCGTTGCCGGGGAATTCTACTATGGC. The chain uses TRBV29-1 and TRBJ1-2; the D is unclear. The CDR3 end lies 3 residues beyond the end of the read and is filled in from the germline J gene. Trimming left V 4 bases short and J 3 bases short, with 12 bases between. The CDR3 contains 13 residues. Germline assignment: CDR1 SQVTM and CDR2 ANQGSEA.

This clone was counted ten times or more. From the germline J gene comes the end of the CDR3, since the read stops 3 residues before it. J is TRBJ2-1 and V is TRBV20-1; 12 bases align to TRBD2. Per germline, CDR1 DFQATT and CDR2 SNEGSKA (reference sequence). The V and J ends lost 5 bases and 7 bases, in that order; junction bases with no gene match: 6. The CDR3 has 14 residues. This CDR3 reads CSAATSGSENEQFF. Partial CDR3 DNA: TGCAGTGCTGCGACTAGCGGGAGCGAGAATGAG.

This clone was seen ten or more times. The read gets to within 3 residues of the CDR3 end, and the germline J gene fills in the rest. The genes are TRBV5-4 and TRBJ1-5; D perhaps matches TRBD1 (5 bases). CDR1 is SGHNT and CDR2 is YYREEE in the germline V gene (reference sequence). V lost 4 bases to trimming and J lost 2 bases, with 13 bases between them. This CDR3 is built from 15 residues. This CDR3 is CASSASPTGNQPQHF. The part of the CDR3 DNA that was read is TGTGCCAGCAGCGCCAGTCCGACAGGCAATCAGCCC.

This clone was detected a few times. Read coverage stops 3 residues before the CDR3 terminus; the germline J gene supplies the remainder. The rearrangement uses TRBV5-1 and TRBJ2-1; 10 bases line up with TRBD2. Germline assignment: CDR1 SGHRS and CDR2 YFSETQ. The CDR3 is 16 residues long. V lost 4 bases to trimming and J lost 1 base; unmatched junction nucleotides: 5. Incomplete CDR3 DNA: TGCGCCAGCAGCCCTAGGACTAGCGGTTCCTACAATGAG. It translates to CASSPRTSGSYNE. Given in full, the CDR3 is CASSPRTSGSYNEQFF.

This clone appeared many times. The read ends 3 residues early relative to the CDR3; the germline J gene fills the gap. J is TRBJ2-1 and V is TRBV5-1; a possible D gene is TRBD2 (6 bases). Germline assignment: CDR1 SGHRS and CDR2 YFSETQ. The V gene lost 6 bases and the J gene lost 5 bases, with 15 bases spanning the gap. This CDR3 is 14 amino acids long. This chain's CDR3 is CASTSGDFNNEQFF. CDR3 DNA (partial): TGCGCCAGCACCTCGGGGGATTTTAACAATGAG.

This clone was counted at least ten times. Read data end 3 residues before the CDR3 end; the end is taken from the germline J gene. The rearrangement uses TRBV5-1 and TRBJ2-2, with D tentatively TRBD1 (5 bases). The germline gives CDR1 SGHRS, CDR2 YFSETQ. V gave up 3 bases and J gave up 0 bases, with 9 bases separating them. The CDR3 extends over 15 amino acids. The chain's CDR3 is CASSYEDTNTGELFF. Partial CDR3 DNA: TGCGCCAGCAGCTACGAGGACACGAACACCGGGGAG.

In this sample, this clone turned up many times. The read falls 3 residues short of the CDR3 end, and the missing part is taken from the germline J gene. This sequence joins TRBV10-3 and TRBJ1-2; a possible D gene is TRBD1 (6 bases). CDR1 ENHRY and CDR2 SYGVKD come from the germline V gene. The CDR3 loop spans 13 amino acids. The part of the CDR3 DNA that was read is TGTGCCATCAGTGGGGCACAGGGCGACGGC. Its protein product is CAISGAQGDG. The entire CDR3 protein reads CAISGAQGDGYTF.

This clone was counted many times. The CDR3 end is not reached by the read, which stops 3 residues before it; the germline J gene fills it in. The rearrangement joins TRBV5-4 to TRBJ1-1, with D tentatively TRBD1 (5 bases). Germline V lookup: CDR1 SGHNT, CDR2 YYREEE (reference sequence). CDR3 length: 12 residues. Trimming stripped 4 bases from V and 7 bases from J, with 11 bases between. This chain's CDR3 is CASSTGQIEAFF. The covered CDR3 bases are TGTGCCAGCAGCACTGGACAAATTGAA.

This clone was seen ten or more times. The read stops 3 residues short of the end of the CDR3; the missing end is completed from the germline J gene. The rearrangement uses TRBV20-1 and TRBJ2-1, with 9 positions matching TRBD2. This CDR3 comprises 13 residues. The trim removed 8 bases at V and 7 bases at J, leaving 9 bases unmatched. CDR1 is DFQATT, CDR2 SNEGSKA, per germline (reference sequence). The part of the CDR3 DNA that was read is TGCAGTCCACTTAGCGGGAGAGGGAATGAG. Translating it yields CSPLSGRGNE. The CDR3 as a whole reads CSPLSGRGNEQFF.

The table lists this clone with many counts. The read ends 3 residues shy of where the CDR3 ends; the end is completed using the germline J gene. V and J are TRBV12-3 or TRBV12-4 and TRBJ1-2; possibly TRBD1 for D (5 bases). The CDR3 length is 13 residues. The germline V and J ends were trimmed by 5 bases and 2 bases, with 9 bases remaining between them. Incomplete CDR3 DNA: TGTGCCAGCAGTCTTACAGGAAACTATGGC. Protein: CASSLTGNYG. The complete CDR3 reads CASSLTGNYGYTF.

This clone has a count of ten or more. Sequencing ends 3 residues short of the CDR3 end; the germline J gene provides the rest. The chain couples TRBV18 to TRBJ2-5; 8 positions match TRBD1. V was pared by 5 bases and J by 1 base, with 3 bases of the junction left unmatched. From germline, CDR1 is KGHSH and CDR2 LQKENI. The CDR3 totals 14 residues. CDR3 bases read: TGTGCCAGCTCAAGTGGACAGGGCCAAGAGACC. Encoded protein: CASSSGQGQET. The CDR3 as a whole reads CASSSGQGQETQYF.

The sample holds many counts of this clone. The read ends 3 residues shy of where the CDR3 ends; the end is completed using the germline J gene. The V and J genes are TRBV18 and TRBJ2-7; TRBD1 aligns across 10 bases. V gave up 0 bases and J gave up 3 bases; unmatched junction bases: 2. Germline CDR1 and CDR2: KGHSH and LQKENI. The CDR3 sequence is 15 residues long. The sequenced CDR3 bases are TGTGCCAGCTCACCACCGACAGGGGGCCTCTACGAG. Translation gives CASSPPTGGLYE. The whole CDR3 sequence is CASSPPTGGLYEQYF.

Ten or more counts support this clone. The CDR3 goes on 3 residues after the read ends, and that part is filled in from the germline J gene. The chain has TRBV2 and TRBJ1-2; no reliable D call. The V gene's germline CDR1 is SNHLY and CDR2 FYNNEI. Trimming left V 4 bases short and J 6 bases short, with 21 bases between. The CDR3 runs 16 residues. The sequenced part of the CDR3 DNA is TGTGCCAGCAGTGTAGAGACAACGATTATTCAGGATGGC. This gives the protein CASSVETTIIQDG. The full CDR3 is CASSVETTIIQDGYTF.

This clone has at least ten counts. The read finishes 3 residues shy of the CDR3 end, and the germline J gene is used to complete it. Other DNA sequences of this sample code for an identical CDR3. The V gene is TRBV5-4, the J gene TRBJ1-5; tentative D call: TRBD1 (5 bases). CDR3 length equals 14 residues. The V and J ends lost 0 bases and 3 bases respectively, with 7 bases between them. CDR1 SGHNT and CDR2 YYREEE come from the germline V gene (reference sequence). The CDR3 sequence is CASSLGGSNQPQHF. The CDR3 bases that were read are TGTGCCAGCAGCTTGGGGGGCTCCAATCAGCCC. The variable domain in full, with the rest retrieved from reference TRBV5-4 and TRBJ1-5, is ETGVTQSPTHLIKTRGQQVTLRCSSQSGHNTVSWYQQALGQGPQFIFQYYREEENGRGNFPPRFSGLQFPNYSSELNVNALELDDSALYLCASSLGGSNQPQHFGDGTRLSIL.

Ten or more counts support this clone. The read ends 3 residues before the CDR3 terminus; that terminus is restored from the germline J gene. The chain combines TRBV12-3 or TRBV12-4 with TRBJ2-2, with D maybe TRBD1 (6 bases). V lost 7 bases and J 1 base, leaving 13 bases between the germline ends. This CDR3 contains 15 residues. The CDR3 reads CASTAGTWNTGELFF. Incomplete CDR3 DNA: TGTGCCAGCACCGCCGGGACATGGAACACCGGGGAG.

Ten or more counts support this clone. The read comes to an end 3 residues before the CDR3 does, leaving the germline J gene to fill in the end. The genes are TRBV28 and TRBJ2-1, with a tentative D call TRBD1 (5 bases). V lost 6 bases, J lost 8 bases, and 20 bases lay in between. Germline values: CDR1 MDHEN, CDR2 SYDVKM. The CDR3 consists of 15 residues. The CDR3 loop reads CASSPVTQGYDEQFF. CDR3 DNA (partial): TGTGCCAGCAGCCCCGTAACGCAGGGTTATGATGAG.

This clone has ten or more counts. With the read ending 3 residues before the CDR3 end, the germline J gene is used to fill in that end. This chain uses TRBV5-1 with TRBJ1-4, with D possibly being TRBD1 (5 bases). The germline CDR1 and CDR2 sequences are SGHRS and YFSETQ. Trimming removed 0 bases from V and 5 bases from J, with 11 bases in between. The CDR3 spans 15 residues. This chain's CDR3 is CASSLAGALNEKLFF. CDR3 bases read: TGCGCCAGCAGCTTGGCTGGGGCTCTGAATGAAAAA.

This clone was recorded many times. The sequence runs out 3 residues before the end of the CDR3; the remainder is reconstructed from the germline J gene. The J gene is TRBJ1-1, the V gene TRBV18; 10 nucleotides align to TRBD1. The junction had 6 bases not matched to a gene; V was cut back by 4 bases and J by 4 bases. Germline V CDR1 and CDR2: KGHSH, LQKENI. The CDR3 has 15 amino acids. CDR3 DNA, as far as it was read: TGTGCCAGCTCACTGGGACAGGGGAGGGGCACTGAA. It translates to CASSLGQGRGTE. The whole CDR3 reads CASSLGQGRGTEAFF.

This clone has at least ten counts. Read sequence stops 3 residues before the CDR3 end, and the germline J gene provides the missing end. The rearrangement uses TRBV6-1 and TRBJ2-2; TRBD1 matches 7 bases. Germline V gives CDR1 MNHNS, CDR2 SASEGT. Germline trimming cut 3 bases from V and 7 bases from J; bases unmatched to any gene: 8. CDR3 length: 15 amino acids. The CDR3 sequence is CASSDGTARSGELFF. Incomplete CDR3 DNA: TGTGCCAGCAGTGACGGGACAGCCCGAAGCGGGGAG.

This clone was observed a few times. The sequence runs out 3 residues before the end of the CDR3; the remainder is reconstructed from the germline J gene. V usage is TRBV13 and J usage is TRBJ1-1; D call uncertain. The V and J ends lost 3 bases and 1 base respectively, with 12 bases between them. Germline V gives CDR1 PRHDT, CDR2 FYEKMQ (reference sequence). The CDR3 extends over 15 amino acids. The sequenced CDR3 bases are TGTGCCAGCAGCTTCGACATCATGTGGAACACTGAA. This codes for CASSFDIMWNTE. The entire CDR3 is CASSFDIMWNTEAFF. Using reference TRBV13 and TRBJ1-1 for the parts outside the CDR3, the full variable domain is AAGVIQSPRHLIKEKRETATLKCYPIPRHDTVYWYQQGPGQDPQFLISFYEKMQSDKGSIPDRFSAQQFSDYHSELNMSSLELGDSALYFCASSFDIMWNTEAFFGQGTRLTVV.

This clone has at least ten counts. The CDR3 extends 3 residues past the end of the read, so its final part is completed from the germline J gene. The chain couples TRBV15 to TRBJ2-7; TRBD2 matches 11 bases. Trimming cost V 3 bases and J 3 bases; bases outside gene matches: 4. CDR3 length: 15 amino acids. Looked up from germline, CDR1 is LNHNV and CDR2 is YYDKDF (reference sequence). The DNA read from the CDR3 is TGTGCCACCAGCAGGGAAGGGACTAGCGGCTACGAG. It specifies CATSREGTSGYE. The CDR3, in full, reads CATSREGTSGYEQYF.

This clone was counted at least ten times. Read sequence stops 3 residues before the CDR3 end, and the germline J gene provides the missing end. The gene calls are TRBV30 and TRBJ1-1, with TRBD1 identical over 8 bases. V was pared by 1 base and J by 3 bases, with 1 base of the junction left unmatched. This CDR3 contains 13 residues. Germline loops: CDR1 GTSNPN, CDR2 SVGIG (reference sequence). Here the CDR3 reads CAWSEDRDTEAFF. CDR3 DNA (partial): TGTGCCTGGAGTGAGGACAGGGACACTGAA.

This clone has ten or more counts. The CDR3 is cut off 3 residues early in the read; its end comes from the germline J gene. The V gene is TRBV6-4, the J gene TRBJ2-2; 9 bases are shared with TRBD1. This CDR3 spans 15 amino acids. With V trimmed by 2 bases and J by 5 bases, 3 bases remained unmatched. Germline assignment: CDR1 MRHNA and CDR2 SNTAGT. The CDR3 loop reads CASSDRTGDTGELFF. Incomplete CDR3 DNA: TGTGCCAGCAGTGACAGGACAGGGGATACCGGGGAG.

This clone has a count of ten or more. CDR3 bases read: TGTGCCAGCAGTAATAGTCTAGCGGTTACTCACAATGAG. Its protein is CASSNSLAVTHNE. The complete CDR3 sequence is CASSNSLAVTHNEQFF. V usage is TRBV2 and J usage is TRBJ2-1; 7 bases align to TRBD2. The observed sequence ends 3 residues before the CDR3 terminus, with the missing tail filled in from the germline J gene. With V trimmed by 5 bases and J by 5 bases, 12 bases remained unmatched. The germline gives CDR1 SNHLY, CDR2 FYNNEI. This CDR3 is 16 amino acids long.

This clone was observed a handful of times. With the read ending 3 residues before the CDR3 end, the germline J gene is used to fill in that end. V usage is TRBV19 and J usage is TRBJ1-5, with a tentative D call TRBD1 (6 bases). Germline assignment: CDR1 LNHDA and CDR2 SQIVND (reference sequence). Trimming pared 4 bases from V and 4 bases from J, leaving 20 bases between. CDR3 size: 17 residues. The sequenced CDR3 bases are TGTGCCAGTAGTAACGCACCAGACAGGATATGGAATCAGCCC. This sequence encodes CASSNAPDRIWNQP. The entire CDR3 protein reads CASSNAPDRIWNQPQHF.